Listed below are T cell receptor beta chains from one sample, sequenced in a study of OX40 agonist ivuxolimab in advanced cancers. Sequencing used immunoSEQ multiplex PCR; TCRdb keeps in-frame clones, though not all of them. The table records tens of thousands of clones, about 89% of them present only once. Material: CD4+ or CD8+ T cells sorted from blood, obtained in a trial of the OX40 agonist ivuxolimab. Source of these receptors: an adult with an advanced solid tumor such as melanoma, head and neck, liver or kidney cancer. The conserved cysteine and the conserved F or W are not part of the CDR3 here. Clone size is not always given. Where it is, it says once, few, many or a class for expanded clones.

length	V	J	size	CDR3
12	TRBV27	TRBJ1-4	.	ASSLLRDNEKLF
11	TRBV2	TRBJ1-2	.	ASKFQSNYGYT
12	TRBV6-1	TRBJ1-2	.	ASSATGTVYGYT
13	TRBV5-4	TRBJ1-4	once	ASSEPGRSNEKLF
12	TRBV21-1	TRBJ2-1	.	ASSTTSGGGEQF
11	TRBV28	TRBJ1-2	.	ASSLQGADGYT
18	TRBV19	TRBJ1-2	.	ASRGKARDRKPPFNYGYT
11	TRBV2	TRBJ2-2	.	ASSEALDGELF
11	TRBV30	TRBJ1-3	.	AWDGVSGNTIY
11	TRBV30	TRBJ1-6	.	AWKLVYNSPLH
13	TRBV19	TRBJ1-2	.	ASSIVKGFDYGYT
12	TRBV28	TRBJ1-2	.	ASSFRGEWYGYT
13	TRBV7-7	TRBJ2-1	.	ASSLGIQGYNEQF
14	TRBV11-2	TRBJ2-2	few	ASSLVQAGLRGELF
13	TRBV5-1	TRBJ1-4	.	ASSIIQGSVEKLF
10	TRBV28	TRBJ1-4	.	ASSDTAEKLF
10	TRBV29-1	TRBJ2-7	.	SVAQGFYEQY
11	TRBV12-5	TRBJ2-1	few	ASGLSGGDEQF
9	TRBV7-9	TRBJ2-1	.	ASSFTNEQF
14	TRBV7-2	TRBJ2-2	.	ASSPLAGGGTGELF
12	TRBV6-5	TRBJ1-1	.	ASSLDRGVTEAF
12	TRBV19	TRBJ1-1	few	ASSPWGTANGAF
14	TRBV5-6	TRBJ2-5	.	ASSTGTGGPQETQY
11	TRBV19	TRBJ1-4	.	ASGPGWGEKLF
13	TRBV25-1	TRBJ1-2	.	ASSPRDRGDYGYT
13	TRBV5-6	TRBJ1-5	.	ASSLAGTGNQPQH
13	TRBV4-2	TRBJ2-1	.	ASSLASGGANEQF
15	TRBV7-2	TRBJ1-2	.	ASSPRVTGSPSGGYT
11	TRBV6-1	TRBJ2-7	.	ASSWGREYEQY
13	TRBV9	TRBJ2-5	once	ASSVGGADQETQY
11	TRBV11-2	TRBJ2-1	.	ASRTDRDNEQF
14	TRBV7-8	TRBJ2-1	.	ASSLVVPSGNNEQF
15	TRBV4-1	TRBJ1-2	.	ASSQREGGYGDYGYT
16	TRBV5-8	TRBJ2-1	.	ASSLKIAGGSVYNEQF